What follows are 17 T cell receptor beta chains derived from one specimen sequenced in a study of cytomegalovirus exposure and HLA in healthy donors (dated by TCRdb to about 2017). The protocol used for the library was the immunoSEQ multiplex PCR assay. The multiplex PCR relied on a mix of 60 forward primers for TCR Vbeta segments and 13 reverse primers for TCR Jbeta segments. TCRdb carries this immuneACCESS record with in-frame sequences only. Its versions omit some clonotypes, under half of them owing to an unresolved V gene in the studies checked, with the rest unexplained. Here the sample has some 66,000 clones; around 80% occur a single time. Of the sample, 9.7% is held by the ten largest clones. Specimen: PBMCs. The receptor source for this set is a middle-aged man in good health and CMV-seronegative.

The chain uses TRBV7-9 and TRBJ2-1, with D possibly being TRBD2 (5 bases). This CDR3 spans 11 amino acids. The germline V gene encodes CDR1 SEHNR and CDR2 FQNEAQ (reference sequence). In nucleotides, the CDR3 is TGTGCGGGAGTCGCGTCTCATGAGCAGTTCTTC. Its translation is CAGVASHEQFF.

This clone occurred once. The junction differs from germline at one of its ends, possibly a read error. The genes are TRBV7-3 and TRBJ2-2; D may be TRBD2 (6 bases). The CDR3 covers 15 residues. The germline gives CDR1 SGHTA, CDR2 FQGTGA. CDR3 sequence: CASSFALANTGELFF. The DNA for the CDR3 is TGTGCCAGCAGCTTCGCGCTAGCGAATACCGGGGAGCTGTTTTTT.

This clone was counted only a few times. V is TRBV19 and J is TRBJ1-4, with TRBD1 matching over 8 bases. The CDR3 has 14 residues. Germline V lookup: CDR1 LNHDA, CDR2 SQIVND (reference sequence). V was clipped by 8 bases and J by 4 bases; unmatched bases: 6. CDR3 sequence reads: CASQGTGRNEKLFF. CDR3 DNA: TGTGCCAGTCAGGGGACAGGACGTAATGAAAAACTGTTTTTT.

The chain is built from TRBV7-2 and TRBJ2-1; TRBD2 aligns across 10 bases. J was trimmed by 5 bases and V by 1 base; bases with no gene match: 8. Germline values: CDR1 SGHTA, CDR2 FQGNSA. This CDR3 has 17 amino acids. CDR3 region: CASSLVGLAGENNEQFF. Here the CDR3 DNA reads TGTGCCAGCAGCTTAGTTGGGCTAGCGGGAGAGAACAATGAGCAGTTCTTC.

This clone was found once. The chain's CDR3 is CASRTSNTEAFF. The DNA for the CDR3 is TGTGCCAGCAGAACTTCGAACACTGAAGCTTTCTTT. The chain couples TRBV28 to TRBJ1-1; D unresolved. V lost 6 bases to trimming and J lost 1 base, with 6 bases between them. Germline assignment: CDR1 MDHEN and CDR2 SYDVKM. The CDR3 has 12 amino acids.

The V call is TRBV19, the J call TRBJ2-5; D is possibly TRBD2 (5 bases). Germline V gene data show CDR1 as LNHDA and CDR2 as SQIVND (reference sequence). CDR3 length: 13 residues. Trimming cost V 5 bases and J 5 bases, with 12 bases left between them. CDR3 sequence (DNA): TGTGCCAGTAGTTCCGAGGGCGTGGAGACCCAGTACTTC. Translated, it gives CASSSEGVETQYF.

V and J are TRBV5-6 and TRBJ2-3; 7 nucleotides agree with TRBD2. Germline trimming cut 9 bases from V and 5 bases from J; bases unmatched to any gene: 18. From germline, CDR1 is SGHDT and CDR2 YYEEEE. The CDR3 contains 16 residues. The CDR3 DNA reads TGTGCCACCAGTAAGCTTTCTACCGCGGGGGAAGATACGCAGTATTTT. Protein sequence: CATSKLSTAGEDTQYF.

V is TRBV11-2 and J is TRBJ2-1, with D possibly TRBD1 on 7 matching bases. Germline CDR1 and CDR2: SGHAT and FQNNGV. Trimming took off 5 bases at V and 3 bases at J, with 14 bases between the two ends. The CDR3 has 15 amino acids. The CDR3 loop reads CASSRGRGDYNEQFF. CDR3 sequence (DNA): TGTGCCAGCAGCCGGGGCAGGGGGGACTACAATGAGCAGTTCTTC.

This clone was counted between two and nine times. The genes are TRBV5-3 and TRBJ2-2; D possibly corresponds to TRBD1 (8 bases). TRBV5-3 is annotated as an ORF whose role is uncertain. V lost 5 bases to trimming and J lost 5 bases, with 25 bases between them. The CDR3 extends over 18 amino acids. The CDR3, as DNA: TGTGCCAGAAGGGGCAGGGGGGCTGACAGGGGAGGGACCGGGGAGCTGTTTTTT. Amino acid sequence: CARRGRGADRGGTGELFF.

The CDR3 DNA reads TGTGCCAGCAGCTTGAAGTCTCCGACAGGCCAAAATGAAAAACTGTTTTTT. Translating gives CASSLKSPTGQNEKLFF. The J gene is TRBJ1-4, the V gene TRBV5-6; D might be TRBD1 (6 bases). V was shortened by 1 base and J by 5 bases, with 18 bases between the two germline ends. Germline CDR1 reads SGHDT; CDR2 reads YYEEEE. CDR3 length equals 17 residues.

CDR3 loop: CASSLAGEQETQYF. Here the CDR3 DNA reads TGTGCCAGCTCACTAGCGGGGGAACAAGAGACCCAGTACTTC. This chain connects TRBV2 to TRBJ2-5; TRBD2 aligns across 11 bases. Germline V gene lookup returns CDR1 SNHLY and CDR2 FYNNEI. The J segment lost 2 bases and the V segment lost 8 bases, leaving 4 bases of the junction unmatched. This CDR3 has 14 amino acids. Full variable domain (outside the CDR3, taken from reference TRBV2 and TRBJ2-5): EPEVTQTPSHQVTQMGQEVILRCVPISNHLYFYWYRQILGQKVEFLVSFYNNEISEKSEIFDDQFSVERPDGSNFTLKIRSTKLEDSAMYFCASSLAGEQETQYFGPGTRLLVL.

The chain uses TRBV9 and TRBJ2-5; 10 bases line up with TRBD2. The CDR3 spans 17 residues. Germline values: CDR1 SGDLS, CDR2 YYNGEE. V gave up 1 base and J gave up 0 bases; unmatched junction bases: 6. CDR3 region: CASSVSGSGGNQETQYF. In DNA, the CDR3 is TGTGCCAGCAGCGTAAGTGGTAGCGGGGGGAACCAAGAGACCCAGTACTTC.

The chain uses TRBV7-2 and TRBJ2-5; D gene ambiguous. The DNA end is more similar to TRBJ2-7, so the J call may be wrong. This CDR3 spans 13 amino acids. From germline, CDR1 is SGHTA and CDR2 FQGNSA. CDR3 nucleotides: TGTGCCAGCAGCCCACAGATGTCCTACGAGCAGTACTTC. Amino acids: CASSPQMSYEQYF.

The gene calls are TRBV5-1 and TRBJ1-2; 7 positions agree with TRBD1. The CDR3 is 13 amino acids. The germline V gene encodes CDR1 SGHRS and CDR2 YFSETQ. Trimming cost V 0 bases and J 11 bases; bases outside gene matches: 7. As DNA, the CDR3 is TGCGCCAGCAGCTTGGATGCCGGGACAGAGTACACCTTC. This codes for CASSLDAGTEYTF.

The J gene is TRBJ1-2, the V gene TRBV6-5; D call uncertain. V was shortened by 6 bases and J by 0 bases, with 8 bases between the two germline ends. The CDR3 is made up of 13 amino acids. Germline lookup yields CDR1 MNHEY and CDR2 SVGAGI. CDR3 nucleotide sequence: TGTGCCAGCAGCCCGAACTCTAACTATGGCTACACCTTC. It codes for CASSPNSNYGYTF.

This clone appeared once. CDR3 sequence (DNA): TGTGCCAGCAGTTTATCAGCGACAGGGTTCTATGGCTACACCTTC. Protein product: CASSLSATGFYGYTF. The V gene is TRBV27, the J gene TRBJ1-2; the match to TRBD1 covers 7 bases. The CDR3 loop spans 15 amino acids. Germline CDR1 is MNHEY and CDR2 is SMNVEV (reference sequence). J gave up 4 bases and V 0 bases, and 5 bases lay outside the gene matches.

The V call is TRBV5-4, the J call TRBJ2-2; TRBD1 aligns across 7 bases. The germline V gene has CDR1 SGHNT and CDR2 YYREEE (reference sequence). V was pared by 5 bases and J by 1 base, with 5 bases of the junction left unmatched. The CDR3 contains 15 residues. CDR3 residues: CASRAGTENTGELFF. In DNA, the CDR3 is TGTGCCAGCAGAGCCGGGACAGAGAACACCGGGGAGCTGTTTTTT.